This TCR beta chain is drawn from a study of regulatory T cells in long-lasting Graves disease. Study-level findings and limits: Persistent disease showed a preference for TRBV28, TRBJ1-2 and TRBJ2-5. A greater number of public clonotypes (fewer than 3,000) was shared by persistent patients than by new patients (roughly 880).

There are many counts of this clonotype. Its antigen is unknown. At one of its ends the junction is not consistent with the germline gene, which may arise from a read error. Time point here: newly diagnosed GD, antithyroid drugs for less than 3 months. Preparation of the TCR library used RNA extracted from PBMCs. Arm-PCR with iRepertoire HTBI primers amplified the CDR3 regions for these TCR beta libraries. TCRdb re-analysed the multiplex PCR reads in MiXCR, keeping a single row per CDR3 protein. Seen here are 400,000 to 650,000 distinct CDR3 sequences, roughly 16% observed once, and the top ten hold roughly 25%. Per germline, CDR1 SGHRS and CDR2 YFSETQ. The CDR3 loop spans 15 amino acids. This same sample was also part of a study on T cells in Graves' hyperthyroidism and ophthalmopathy. That source reports: Primed by the HTBI set, a first-round RT-PCR was run on the TCR CDR3. The majority of expanded thyroid clonotypes above 0.001 also appeared in blood.

This chain joins TRBV5-1 and TRBJ2-3, with 10 bases lining up with TRBD1. The clonotype comes from a woman aged 35-65 years with Graves disease. Sequences were derived from peripheral blood mononuclear cells (PBMCs), sampled at new diagnosis, from a patient treated with antithyroid drugs. Here the CDR3 reads CASSSGTGVRDTQYF. The CDR3 DNA reads TGTGCCAGCAGCTCCGGGACAGGGGTTCGGGATACGCAGTATTTT.